Each of the 21 T cell receptor beta chains below was sequenced from the same sample in a study of blood T cell repertoires in COVID-19. Profiling relied on immunoSEQ multiplex PCR, and the TCRdb table lists in-frame clones only, not all of them. This table has about 130,000 clones, 80% to 90% appearing once. The material sequenced was peripheral blood. Source of these receptors: a man aged 55 to 70 with COVID-19, enrolled during active disease.

The chain uses TRBV30 and TRBJ1-1; TRBD1 is a possible D gene (5 bases). The CDR3 contains 12 residues. Germline V gene sequence: CDR1 GTSNPN, CDR2 SVGIG (reference sequence). The V and J ends lost 4 bases and 1 base respectively, with 7 bases between them. The CDR3 loop reads CAWTDRNTEAFF. The DNA of the CDR3 is TGTGCCTGGACCGACAGGAACACTGAAGCTTTCTTT.

This sequence joins TRBV3-1 (or the pseudogene TRBV3-2) and TRBJ1-2; no clear D. Between the trimmed V and J ends, which lost 5 bases and 8 bases, there was a span of 21 bases. This CDR3 comprises 15 residues. The germline V gene encodes CDR1 LGHDT and CDR2 YNNKEL (reference sequence). The chain's CDR3 is CASSVLRGLVRGYTF. CDR3 DNA: TGTGCCAGCAGCGTACTTAGAGGGTTGGTTAGAGGCTACACCTTC.

The rearrangement uses TRBV14 and TRBJ1-1; possible D gene TRBD1, 6 bases. The CDR3 runs to 15 residues. Germline V lookup: CDR1 SGHDN, CDR2 FVKESK. Trimming left V 1 base short and J 4 bases short, with 13 bases between. CDR3 in DNA: TGTGCCAGCAGCCAAGTCAGGGGCCATACCACTGAAGCTTTCTTT. Translation: CASSQVRGHTTEAFF. Full variable domain (rest looked up from reference TRBV14 and TRBJ1-1): EAGVTQFPSHSVIEKGQTVTLRCDPISGHDNLYWYRRVMGKEIKFLLHFVKESKQDESGMPNNRFLAERTGGTYSTLKVQPAELEDSGVYFCASSQVRGHTTEAFFGQGTRLTVV.

The chain joins TRBV29-1 to TRBJ2-1, with 7 bases identical to TRBD1. This CDR3 comprises 15 residues. CDR1 and CDR2 (germline): SQVTM, ANQGSEA. J gave up 4 bases and V 6 bases, and 12 bases lay outside the gene matches. The CDR3 loop reads CSVLKGRDSYNEQFF. CDR3 coding DNA: TGCAGCGTCCTCAAGGGCCGGGACAGTTACAATGAGCAGTTCTTC.

The rearrangement uses TRBV5-6 and TRBJ1-1; TRBD1 matches at 11 bases. The germline gives CDR1 SGHDT, CDR2 YYEEEE. The CDR3 loop spans 14 amino acids. V lost 4 bases, J lost 4 bases, and 3 bases stayed unmatched. The CDR3 nucleotides read TGTGCCAGCAGCCAGGGACAGGGGGGCACTGAAGCTTTCTTT. As protein: CASSQGQGGTEAFF.

The V gene is TRBV7-8, the J gene TRBJ1-2; perhaps TRBD1 as D (6 bases). The CDR3 has 14 amino acids. Germline CDR1 is SGHVS and CDR2 is FQNEAQ. V lost 5 bases and J lost 4, with 14 bases in between. The DNA for the CDR3 is TGTGCCAGCAGCGTGACAGGTTGGGGCTATGGCTACACCTTC. Translated, it gives CASSVTGWGYGYTF.

The V gene is TRBV30, the J gene TRBJ2-7, with D possibly being TRBD1 (6 bases). CDR1 and CDR2 (germline): GTSNPN, SVGIG (reference sequence). The CDR3 spans 11 residues. Deletions cut 2 bases from V and 5 bases from J, with 7 bases between. CDR3 sequence: CAWSNRDEQYF. The CDR3 nucleotides read TGTGCCTGGAGTAACAGGGACGAGCAGTACTTC.

V and J are TRBV6-4 and TRBJ2-2; 9 bases agree with TRBD2. CDR1 and CDR2 from the germline V gene are MRHNA and SNTAGT. Trimming cost V 0 bases and J 1 base; bases outside gene matches: 6. CDR3 size: 18 residues. The CDR3 spells CASSDSSLAGRNTGELFF. The DNA of the CDR3 is TGTGCCAGCAGTGACTCGTCGCTAGCGGGGCGGAACACCGGGGAGCTGTTTTTT.

V usage is TRBV15 and J usage is TRBJ2-7, with D possibly being TRBD1 (5 bases). The ends were cut back, 0 bases at V and 5 bases at J, with 11 bases in the middle. Germline V lookup: CDR1 LNHNV, CDR2 YYDKDF (reference sequence). This CDR3 has 14 residues. CDR3 sequence (DNA): TGTGCCACCAGCAGAGAGGGGCAGGGAAACGAGCAGTACTTC. Amino acid sequence: CATSREGQGNEQYF.

The gene calls are TRBV19 and TRBJ2-7; D might be TRBD1 (6 bases). CDR3 length: 15 amino acids. Germline V CDR1 and CDR2: LNHDA, SQIVND (reference sequence). V was clipped by 5 bases and J by 6 bases, with 20 bases between them. CDR3 residues: CASSVNHRDGTEQYF. The DNA of the CDR3 is TGTGCCAGTAGTGTCAATCACAGGGATGGGACCGAGCAGTACTTC. The full variable domain, its missing parts supplied by reference TRBV19 and TRBJ2-7, is DGGITQSPKYLFRKEGQNVTLSCEQNLNHDAMYWYRQDPGQGLRLIYYSQIVNDFQKGDIAEGYSVSREKKESFPLTVTSAQKNPTAFYLCASSVNHRDGTEQYFGPGTRLTVT.

The rearrangement joins TRBV5-6 to TRBJ1-2; D remains unclear. Germline CDR1 SGHDT, CDR2 YYEEEE. Deletions cut 2 bases from V and 3 bases from J, with 8 bases between. The CDR3 loop spans 13 amino acids. The CDR3 sequence: CASSLQVHYGYTF. CDR3 nucleotides: TGTGCCAGCAGCTTACAAGTACACTATGGCTACACCTTC.

The V call is TRBV7-9, the J call TRBJ1-2; D not resolved. The CDR3 is 14 amino acids. Germline V CDR1 and CDR2: SEHNR, FQNEAQ (reference sequence). Trimming cost V 5 bases and J 7 bases, with 17 bases left between them. The CDR3 bases are TGTGCCAGCAGCGAAACTAGCGTGACGGGTGGCTACACCTTC. Translating it yields CASSETSVTGGYTF.

The chain is built from TRBV28 and TRBJ1-2, with 7 bases that match TRBD1. Trimming removed 4 bases from V and 5 bases from J; junction bases left unmatched: 4. CDR3 length: 13 residues. Germline V gene sequence: CDR1 MDHEN, CDR2 SYDVKM. DNA of the CDR3: TGTGCCAGCAGTTCGGGACAGCGATATGGCTACACCTTC. This sequence encodes CASSSGQRYGYTF.

The V and J genes are TRBV10-3 and TRBJ2-1, with a weak D call TRBD2 (5 bases). Per the germline V gene, CDR1 is ENHRY and CDR2 is SYGVKD. V gave up 11 bases and J gave up 9 bases, with 11 bases separating them. The CDR3 runs to 10 residues. The DNA of the CDR3 is TGTGCCGTAAGCGGTCCTGAGCAGTTCTTC. Translated: CAVSGPEQFF.

CDR3 bases: TGCGCCAGCAGCCCAATACAGGGGAAGGAGACCCAGTACTTC. This sequence encodes CASSPIQGKETQYF. V and J are TRBV5-1 and TRBJ2-5; TRBD1 matches 7 bases. The CDR3 runs 14 residues. The junction had 8 bases not matched to a gene; V was cut back by 4 bases and J by 5 bases. Germline V gives CDR1 SGHRS, CDR2 YFSETQ.

CDR3 protein: CASSVNQGALSYGYTF. The CDR3 DNA reads as TGCGCCAGCAGCGTAAATCAGGGGGCGCTGAGTTATGGCTACACCTTC. This chain connects TRBV5-1 to TRBJ1-2; TRBD1 agrees at 8 bases. Germline CDR1 SGHRS, CDR2 YFSETQ. V shed 4 bases, J shed 5 bases, and the junction held 13 bases outside the gene matches. The CDR3 runs to 16 residues.

This clone showed up just once. CDR3 amino acids: CASSSDRASYNEQFF. The CDR3, as DNA: TGTGCCAGCAGTTCGGACAGGGCCTCCTACAATGAGCAGTTCTTC. The V gene is TRBV27, the J gene TRBJ2-1; 8 nucleotides line up with TRBD1. CDR1 and CDR2 from the germline V gene are MNHEY and SMNVEV (reference sequence). V lost 4 bases and J lost 0; bases outside the gene matches: 2. The CDR3 covers 15 residues.

The genes are TRBV5-6 and TRBJ1-1; 7 bases fit TRBD1. There are 15 residues in the CDR3. The V segment lost 0 bases and the J segment 9 bases; nucleotides outside the gene matches: 11. Per germline, CDR1 SGHDT and CDR2 YYEEEE. The CDR3 here is CASSLVGAGGAKAFF. For the CDR3, the DNA is TGTGCCAGCAGCTTGGTGGGCGCAGGGGGTGCCAAAGCTTTCTTT. Combining the CDR3 with reference TRBV5-6 and TRBJ1-1 gives the whole variable domain DAGVTQSPTHLIKTRGQQVTLRCSPKSGHDTVSWYQQALGQGPQFIFQYYEEEERQRGNFPDRFSGHQFPNYSSELNVNALLLGDSALYLCASSLVGAGGAKAFFGQGTRLTVV.

This clone was picked up one time. This chain uses TRBV3-1 (or the pseudogene TRBV3-2) with TRBJ2-1, with 7 positions matching TRBD2. Trimming cost V 3 bases and J 6 bases; bases outside gene matches: 5. CDR1 and CDR2 (germline): LGHDT, YNNKEL (reference sequence). CDR3 size: 14 residues. The CDR3 coding sequence is TGTGCCAGCAGCCACCAGGGCGGGGGCAATGAGCAGTTCTTC. Its protein product is CASSHQGGGNEQFF.

The chain is built from TRBV4-1 and TRBJ1-1; 7 bases are a match to TRBD1. J was trimmed by 3 bases and V by 4 bases; bases with no gene match: 11. This CDR3 region has 16 residues. CDR1 and CDR2 (germline): MGHRA, YSYEKL. The CDR3 nucleotides read TGCGCCAGCAGCCGGGCTTATGGGACAGTAGACACTGAAGCTTTCTTT. It encodes CASSRAYGTVDTEAFF.

The V and J genes are TRBV28 and TRBJ1-2, with TRBD1 as a possible D gene (5 bases). The V and J ends lost 8 bases and 0 bases respectively, with 16 bases between them. Germline V CDR1 and CDR2: MDHEN, SYDVKM. The CDR3 is 15 residues long. Here the CDR3 DNA reads TGTGCCAGCGGGGCAGGACCTTTGACTAACTATGGCTACACCTTC. Protein: CASGAGPLTNYGYTF.